This T cell receptor beta chain derives from a study of blood T cells in healthy people across ages. Study summary: When template switching was applied, about one barcoded beta molecule was captured per two T cells. Findings and limits, study-wide: Per million T cells, TCR beta diversity dropped roughly linearly as age increased.

Primed by a sample-barcoded 5' primer and a J-beta primer mix, a second PCR proceeded for roughly 7 to 11 cycles. A single record per CDR3 protein comes from TCRdb applying MiXCR to the 5' RACE reads. The table lists around 580,000 distinct CDR3 sequences, 40% to 55% of them singletons, with about 22% in the top ten. Each donor gave approximately 9.1 milliliters of peripheral blood. About this clonotype itself: Its target is unknown.

CDR1 and CDR2 (germline): KGHDR, SFDVKD. The CDR3 has 18 residues. V lost 4 bases and J lost 0, with 17 bases in between. This clonotype was obtained from a man older than 75 in good health. V gene TRBV24-1 combines with J gene TRBJ2-2; D may be TRBD2 (5 bases). Input material: blood. DNA for the CDR3: TGTGCCACCAGTGAAGCCCGGGGTGGGCCTGCGAACACCGGGGAGCTGTTTTTT. It specifies CATSEARGGPANTGELFF.